The 5 T cell receptor beta chains below come from one sample, sequenced in a study of blood T cell repertoires in COVID-19. Produced via immunoSEQ multiplex PCR; TCRdb's table is partial and in-frame only. This table holds fewer than 200,000 clones, 81% found once. Sequencing was performed on peripheral blood. All receptors come from an elderly woman with COVID-19, enrolled during active disease.

V gene TRBV15 combines with J gene TRBJ1-1; D is perhaps TRBD1 (5 bases). The germline V and J ends were trimmed by 8 bases and 3 bases, with 16 bases remaining between them. Germline V gene sequence: CDR1 LNHNV, CDR2 YYDKDF (reference sequence). The CDR3 consists of 14 residues. CDR3 sequence (DNA): TGTGCCACCGGCTCTTGGGGCAGTGACACTGAAGCTTTCTTT. It encodes CATGSWGSDTEAFF.

The chain carries TRBV18 and TRBJ2-5; the D is unclear. CDR1 and CDR2 from the germline V gene are KGHSH and LQKENI. CDR3 length: 15 residues. Trimming left V 5 bases short and J 2 bases short, with 15 bases between. The DNA of the CDR3 is TGTGCCAGCTCATATGTCCGCGCGGTACAAGAGACCCAGTACTTC. Its translation is CASSYVRAVQETQYF.

This chain connects TRBV3-1 (or the pseudogene TRBV3-2) to TRBJ1-1, with a tentative D call TRBD1 (6 bases). V was clipped by 2 bases and J by 4 bases, with 11 bases between them. The germline V gene has CDR1 LGHDT and CDR2 YNNKEL (reference sequence). The CDR3 is 14 residues long. In DNA form, the CDR3 reads TGTGCCAGCAGCCAACCGCAGGGGTTCACTGAAGCTTTCTTT. Translating it yields CASSQPQGFTEAFF.

The rearrangement uses TRBV7-2 and TRBJ2-7; a weak D match, TRBD2 (6 bases). This CDR3 is 14 amino acids long. Germline loops: CDR1 SGHTA, CDR2 FQGNSA. The ends were cut back, 1 base at V and 10 bases at J, with 17 bases in the middle. The CDR3 sequence: CASSLVAEDLYQYF. As DNA, the CDR3 is TGTGCCAGCAGCTTAGTAGCGGAGGACCTCTACCAGTACTTC.

The chain couples TRBV11-3 to TRBJ1-1; 8 bases are a match to TRBD1. The CDR3 spans 15 residues. Per germline, CDR1 SGHNT and CDR2 YENEEA. The V and J ends lost 5 bases and 0 bases, in that order; junction bases with no gene match: 5. CDR3 amino acids: CASSPRQGMNTEAFF. DNA for the CDR3: TGTGCCAGCAGCCCTCGACAGGGGATGAACACTGAAGCTTTCTTT.